This T cell receptor (beta chain) was identified during a study of blood T cells in healthy people across ages. Study-wide findings and caveats: No one knew whether donors had CMV, which possibly confounded expanded clonotype changes.

In its sample, this clonotype was seen a few times. Its antigen is not known. Primed by a sample-barcoded 5' primer and a J-beta primer mix, a second PCR proceeded for 7 to 11 cycles. TCRdb reanalysed the 5' RACE reads using MiXCR and keeps one entry per CDR3 protein. The sample has 710,000 or so distinct CDR3 sequences; 20% to 25% are singletons. The V gene end was trimmed by 2 bases and the J gene end by 5 bases; junction bases not matched to a gene: 8. CDR3 size: 15 residues. Germline assignment: CDR1 MNHNY and CDR2 SVGAGI (reference sequence). Every donor contributed about 10 milliliters of peripheral blood by blood draw.

This TCR was recovered from a man in his 70s in good health. The sample taken for sequencing was blood. This sequence joins TRBV6-6 and TRBJ1-2, with TRBD1 matching over 7 bases. This CDR3 reads CASSYVVRGSYGYTF. As DNA, the CDR3 is TGTGCCAGCAGTTACGTGGTCAGGGGGTCTTATGGCTACACCTTC.